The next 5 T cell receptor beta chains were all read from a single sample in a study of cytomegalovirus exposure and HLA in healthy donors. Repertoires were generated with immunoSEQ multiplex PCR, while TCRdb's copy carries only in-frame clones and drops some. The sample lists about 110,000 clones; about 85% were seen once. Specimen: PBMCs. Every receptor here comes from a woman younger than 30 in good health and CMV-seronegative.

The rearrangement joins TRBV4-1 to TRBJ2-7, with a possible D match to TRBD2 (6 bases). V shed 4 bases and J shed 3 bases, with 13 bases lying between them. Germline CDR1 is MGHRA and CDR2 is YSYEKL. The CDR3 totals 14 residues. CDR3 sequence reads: CASSLGSSDYEQYF. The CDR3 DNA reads TGCGCCAGCAGCCTCGGATCTAGCGACTACGAGCAGTACTTC.

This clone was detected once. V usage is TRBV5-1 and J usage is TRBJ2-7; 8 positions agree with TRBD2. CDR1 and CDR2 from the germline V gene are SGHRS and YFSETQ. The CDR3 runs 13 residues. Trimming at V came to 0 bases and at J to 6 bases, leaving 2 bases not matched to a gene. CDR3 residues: CASSLVAGTEQYF. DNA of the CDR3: TGCGCCAGCAGCTTGGTAGCGGGAACCGAGCAGTACTTC.

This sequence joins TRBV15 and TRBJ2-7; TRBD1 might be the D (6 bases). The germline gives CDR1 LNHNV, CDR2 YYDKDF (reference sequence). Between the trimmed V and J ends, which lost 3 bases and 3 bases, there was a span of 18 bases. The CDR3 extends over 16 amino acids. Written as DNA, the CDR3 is TGTGCCACCAGCAGGCCTTTGGACAGCGATTACTACGAGCAGTACTTC. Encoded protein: CATSRPLDSDYYEQYF.

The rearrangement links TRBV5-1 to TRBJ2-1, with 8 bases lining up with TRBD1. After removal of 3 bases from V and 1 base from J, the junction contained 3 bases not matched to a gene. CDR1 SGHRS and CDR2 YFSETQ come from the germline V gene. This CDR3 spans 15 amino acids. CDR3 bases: TGCGCCAGCAGCTCCAGGGGGCTATCCTACAATGAGCAGTTCTTC. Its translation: CASSSRGLSYNEQFF.

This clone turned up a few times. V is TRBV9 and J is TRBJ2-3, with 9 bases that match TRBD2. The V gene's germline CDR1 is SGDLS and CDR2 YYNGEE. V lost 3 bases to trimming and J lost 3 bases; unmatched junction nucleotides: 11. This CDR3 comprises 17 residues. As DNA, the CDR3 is TGTGCCAGCAGCGCCCTAGCGGGGTCCCTAGGTACAGATACGCAGTATTTT. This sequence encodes CASSALAGSLGTDTQYF.